These 16 T cell receptor beta chains came from one sample sequenced in a study of cytomegalovirus exposure and HLA in healthy donors. Primers: 60 Vbeta forward and 13 Jbeta reverse. Produced via immunoSEQ multiplex PCR; TCRdb's table is partial and in-frame only. The data contain approximately 130,000 clones, 75% to 85% of them singletons. What was sequenced was PBMCs. The receptors shown here come from a woman in her forties or fifties in good health and CMV-seropositive.

V gene TRBV5-5 combines with J gene TRBJ2-5, with D unclear. Trimming took off 0 bases at V and 5 bases at J, with 8 bases between the two ends. Germline V gene data show CDR1 as SGHKS and CDR2 as YYEKEE (reference sequence). CDR3 size: 13 residues. This CDR3 is CASSLAQTETQYF. CDR3 bases: TGTGCCAGCAGCTTGGCACAAACCGAGACCCAGTACTTC.

Notes on this clone: Different DNA sequences within this sample yield the same CDR3. The chain joins TRBV7-2 to TRBJ2-3; D is undetermined. CDR1 SGHTA and CDR2 FQGNSA come from the germline V gene. V lost 0 bases and J lost 3, with 7 bases in between. There are 14 residues in the CDR3. CDR3 in DNA: TGTGCCAGCAGCTTAGCGTCGGGTACAGATACGCAGTATTTT. Its protein is CASSLASGTDTQYF.

This clone was observed a handful of times. The chain is built from TRBV6-1 and TRBJ1-6, with D maybe TRBD1 (5 bases). CDR3 length: 16 amino acids. The V and J ends lost 3 bases and 6 bases respectively, with 15 bases between them. The germline gives CDR1 MNHNS, CDR2 SASEGT. CDR3 sequence reads: CASSEQGLSPNSPLHF. The CDR3 nucleotides read TGTGCCAGCAGTGAGCAGGGACTCAGCCCTAATTCACCCCTCCACTTT.

The J gene is TRBJ1-4, the V gene TRBV30, with 7 bases fitting TRBD1. Germline V CDR1 and CDR2: GTSNPN, SVGIG (reference sequence). The CDR3 is 18 residues long. V lost 3 bases to trimming and J lost 3 bases; unmatched junction nucleotides: 16. CDR3 sequence: CAWRVTRDSHNPNEKLFF. The DNA of the CDR3 is TGTGCCTGGAGAGTCACCAGGGACAGCCACAATCCTAATGAAAAACTGTTTTTT.

The genes are TRBV10-1 and TRBJ2-1, with 8 bases aligning to TRBD2. Germline CDR1 and CDR2: WNHNN and SYGVQD (reference sequence). The CDR3 length is 16 residues. The J segment lost 5 bases and the V segment lost 0 bases, leaving 6 bases of the junction unmatched. Here the CDR3 reads CASSESRREGDNEQFF. The DNA of the CDR3 is TGCGCCAGCAGTGAGTCGCGTCGGGAGGGGGACAATGAGCAGTTCTTC.

The rearrangement links TRBV2 to TRBJ2-1; 9 bases align to TRBD2. V gave up 4 bases and J gave up 4 bases; unmatched junction bases: 8. CDR3 size: 16 residues. Looked up from germline, CDR1 is SNHLY and CDR2 is FYNNEI. CDR3 in amino acids: CASSAVAGVGYNEQFF. The CDR3 DNA reads TGTGCCAGCAGTGCCGTAGCGGGAGTGGGTTACAATGAGCAGTTCTTC.

V usage is TRBV11-2 and J usage is TRBJ2-7; the D gene is possibly TRBD1 (5 bases). The CDR3 covers 16 residues. Trimming took off 0 bases at V and 6 bases at J, with 18 bases between the two ends. Germline CDR1 and CDR2: SGHAT and FQNNGV. CDR3 nucleotide sequence: TGTGCCAGCAGCTTAGACAGGGTGTTTCCTAGAAGCGAGCAGTACTTC. Protein sequence: CASSLDRVFPRSEQYF.

CDR3 loop: CASSSTGARQFF. DNA of the CDR3: TGTGCCAGCAGTTCAACAGGAGCAAGGCAGTTCTTC. V and J are TRBV7-9 and TRBJ2-1, with D perhaps TRBD1 (5 bases). The CDR3 is 12 amino acids. In germline, CDR1 is SEHNR, CDR2 FQNEAQ (reference sequence). V was clipped by 6 bases and J by 12 bases, with 15 bases between them.

The count of this clone is one. The chain couples TRBV5-1 to TRBJ2-6; possible D gene TRBD2, 5 bases. Per germline, CDR1 SGHRS and CDR2 YFSETQ. This CDR3 has 15 amino acids. Trimming pared 0 bases from V and 3 bases from J, leaving 7 bases between. This CDR3 is CASSLEGLGANVLTF. Here the CDR3 DNA reads TGCGCCAGCAGCTTGGAAGGACTTGGGGCCAACGTCCTGACTTTC.

This chain links TRBV5-4 with TRBJ2-1, with 9 bases aligning to TRBD2. J lost 5 bases, V lost 0 bases, and 6 bases had no gene match. Germline lookup yields CDR1 SGHNT and CDR2 YYREEE (reference sequence). The CDR3 contains 16 residues. The CDR3 DNA reads as TGTGCCAGCAGCTTGGAAGGAGCGGGGGGACACAATGAGCAGTTCTTC. Encoded protein: CASSLEGAGGHNEQFF.

The rearrangement uses TRBV18 and TRBJ2-3, with TRBD2 matching 9 bases. The CDR3 covers 16 residues. J was trimmed by 2 bases and V by 2 bases; bases with no gene match: 5. CDR1 and CDR2 from the germline V gene are KGHSH and LQKENI. This chain's CDR3 is CASSPGASGATDTQYF. DNA of the CDR3: TGTGCCAGCTCACCAGGGGCTAGCGGGGCCACAGATACGCAGTATTTT.

The rearrangement links TRBV30 to TRBJ1-5; TRBD1 matches 8 bases. With 5 bases clipped from V and 2 bases from J, the junction kept 5 bases outside the gene matches. CDR3 length: 14 amino acids. Germline V gene data show CDR1 as GTSNPN and CDR2 as SVGIG (reference sequence). The DNA of the CDR3 is TGTGCCTGGTCCACAGGGGGGGGCAATCAGCCCCAGCATTTT. Protein: CAWSTGGGNQPQHF.

The chain uses TRBV5-1 and TRBJ2-2; 8 positions agree with TRBD1. Germline trimming cut 3 bases from V and 4 bases from J; bases unmatched to any gene: 5. The germline gives CDR1 SGHRS, CDR2 YFSETQ. The CDR3 spans 15 residues. DNA for the CDR3: TGCGCCAGCAGCTCTGGACAGGGAAGCACCGGGGAGCTGTTTTTT. Translating it yields CASSSGQGSTGELFF. The variable domain in full, with the rest retrieved from reference TRBV5-1 and TRBJ2-2, is KAGVTQTPRYLIKTRGQQVTLSCSPISGHRSVSWYQQTPGQGLQFLFEYFSETQRNKGNFPGRFSGRQFSNSRSEMNVSTLELGDSALYLCASSSGQGSTGELFFGEGSRLTVL.

Details on this clone: A junction boundary mismatches the germline segment, possibly from a read error. The chain employs TRBV7-7 and TRBJ2-7; D perhaps matches TRBD2 (5 bases). Germline loops: CDR1 SSHAT, CDR2 FNYEAQ (reference sequence). The CDR3 spans 15 residues. The CDR3 here is CASSLNAGGSYEQYF. The CDR3 coding sequence is TGTGCTAGCAGCTTAAATGCGGGTGGGTCCTACGAGCAGTACTTC.

This clone has just a few counts. The chain is built from TRBV4-2 and TRBJ2-2, with D possibly TRBD2 on 7 matching bases. The V gene lost 3 bases and the J gene lost 3 bases, with 14 bases spanning the gap. The CDR3 has 16 residues. The germline CDR1 and CDR2 sequences are LGHNA and YNFKEQ. This CDR3 is CASSHAWGGYTGELFF. The CDR3, as DNA: TGTGCCAGCAGCCACGCTTGGGGGGGCTACACCGGGGAGCTGTTTTTT.

This rearrangement joins TRBV19 to TRBJ1-4; possibly TRBD1 for D (5 bases). Germline V gene sequence: CDR1 LNHDA, CDR2 SQIVND (reference sequence). Trimming took off 6 bases at V and 7 bases at J, with 18 bases between the two ends. This CDR3 is built from 15 residues. The DNA of the CDR3 is TGTGCCAGTAGCCCCTCCCGGGACTCGGTTGAAAAACTGTTTTTT. Its translation is CASSPSRDSVEKLFF.